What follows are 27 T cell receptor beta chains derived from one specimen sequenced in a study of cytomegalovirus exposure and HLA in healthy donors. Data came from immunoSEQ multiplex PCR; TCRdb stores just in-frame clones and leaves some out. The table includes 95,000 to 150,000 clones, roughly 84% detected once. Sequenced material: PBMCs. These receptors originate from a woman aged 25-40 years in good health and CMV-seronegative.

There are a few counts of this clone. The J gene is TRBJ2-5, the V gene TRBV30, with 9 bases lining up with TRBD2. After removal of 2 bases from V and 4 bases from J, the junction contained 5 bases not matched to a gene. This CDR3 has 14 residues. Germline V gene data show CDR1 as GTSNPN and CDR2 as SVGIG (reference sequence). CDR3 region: CAWSQGLAGETQYF. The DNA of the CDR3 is TGTGCCTGGAGTCAGGGACTAGCCGGAGAGACCCAGTACTTC.

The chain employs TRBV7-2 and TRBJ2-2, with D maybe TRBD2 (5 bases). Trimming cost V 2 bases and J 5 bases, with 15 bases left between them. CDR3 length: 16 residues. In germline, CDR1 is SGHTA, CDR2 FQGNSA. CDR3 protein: CASSLLGSPGTGELFF. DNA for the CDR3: TGTGCCAGCAGCTTATTAGGCAGCCCGGGGACCGGGGAGCTGTTTTTT.

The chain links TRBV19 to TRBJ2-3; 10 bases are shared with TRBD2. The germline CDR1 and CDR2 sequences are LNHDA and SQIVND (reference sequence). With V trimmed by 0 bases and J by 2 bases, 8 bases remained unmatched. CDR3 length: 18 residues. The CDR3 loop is CASSIERLAGVNTDTQYF. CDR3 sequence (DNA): TGTGCCAGTAGTATAGAGCGGCTAGCGGGAGTTAACACAGATACGCAGTATTTT. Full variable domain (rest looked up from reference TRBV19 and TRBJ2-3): DGGITQSPKYLFRKEGQNVTLSCEQNLNHDAMYWYRQDPGQGLRLIYYSQIVNDFQKGDIAEGYSVSREKKESFPLTVTSAQKNPTAFYLCASSIERLAGVNTDTQYFGPGTRLTVL.

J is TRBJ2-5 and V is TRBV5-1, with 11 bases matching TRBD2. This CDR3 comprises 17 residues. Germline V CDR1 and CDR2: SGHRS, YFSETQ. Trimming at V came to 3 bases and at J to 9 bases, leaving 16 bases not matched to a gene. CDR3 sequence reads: CASSSTKTSGAIGAQYF. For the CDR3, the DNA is TGCGCCAGCAGCTCCACCAAGACTAGCGGGGCTATAGGGGCCCAGTACTTC. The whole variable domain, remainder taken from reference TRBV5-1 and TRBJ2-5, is KAGVTQTPRYLIKTRGQQVTLSCSPISGHRSVSWYQQTPGQGLQFLFEYFSETQRNKGNFPGRFSGRQFSNSRSEMNVSTLELGDSALYLCASSSTKTSGAIGAQYFGPGTRLLVL.

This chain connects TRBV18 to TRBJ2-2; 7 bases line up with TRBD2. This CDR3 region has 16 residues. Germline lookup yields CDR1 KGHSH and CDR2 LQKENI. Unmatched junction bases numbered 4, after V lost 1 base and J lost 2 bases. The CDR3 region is CASSPLSGLNTGELFF. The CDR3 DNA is TGTGCCAGCTCACCACTTAGCGGGCTTAACACCGGGGAGCTGTTTTTT.

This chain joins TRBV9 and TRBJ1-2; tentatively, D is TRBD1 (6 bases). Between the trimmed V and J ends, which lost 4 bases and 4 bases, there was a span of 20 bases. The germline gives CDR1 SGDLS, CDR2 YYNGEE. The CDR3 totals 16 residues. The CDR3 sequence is CASSPEARGTSYGYTF. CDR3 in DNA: TGTGCCAGCAGCCCAGAGGCGAGGGGGACTAGCTATGGCTACACCTTC.

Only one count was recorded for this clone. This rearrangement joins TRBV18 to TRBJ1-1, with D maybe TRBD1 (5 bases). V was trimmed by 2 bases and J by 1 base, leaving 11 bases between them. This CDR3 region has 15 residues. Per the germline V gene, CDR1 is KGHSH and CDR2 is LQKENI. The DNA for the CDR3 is TGTGCCAGCTCACCATCCGTGGGGGGGAACACTGAAGCTTTCTTT. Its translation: CASSPSVGGNTEAFF.

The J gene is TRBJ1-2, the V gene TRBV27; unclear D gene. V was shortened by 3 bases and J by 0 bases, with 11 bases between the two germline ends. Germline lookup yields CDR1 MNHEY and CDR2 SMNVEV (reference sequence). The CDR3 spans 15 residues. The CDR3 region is CASSLRRNTNYGYTF. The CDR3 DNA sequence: TGTGCCAGCAGTTTGAGGCGGAACACTAACTATGGCTACACCTTC.

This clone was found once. The CDR3 spells CASSGTGGLDEQYF. For the CDR3, the DNA is TGTGCCAGCAGTGGGACAGGGGGATTAGATGAGCAGTACTTC. The chain recombines TRBV6-1 with TRBJ2-7; TRBD1 agrees at 10 bases. The V and J ends lost 4 bases and 7 bases, in that order; junction bases with no gene match: 7. CDR3 size: 14 residues. Per the germline V gene, CDR1 is MNHNS and CDR2 is SASEGT.

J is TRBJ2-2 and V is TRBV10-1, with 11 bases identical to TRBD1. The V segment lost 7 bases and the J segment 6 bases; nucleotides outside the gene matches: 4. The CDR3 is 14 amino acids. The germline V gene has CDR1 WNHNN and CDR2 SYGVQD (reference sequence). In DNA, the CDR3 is TGCGCCAGCACCGGACAGGGGGCGGCCGGGGAGCTGTTTTTT. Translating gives CASTGQGAAGELFF.

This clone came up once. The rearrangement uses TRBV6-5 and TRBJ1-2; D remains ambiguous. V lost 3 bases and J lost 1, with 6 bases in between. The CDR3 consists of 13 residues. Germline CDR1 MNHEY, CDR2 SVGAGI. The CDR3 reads CASSYVGNYGYTF. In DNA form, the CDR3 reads TGTGCCAGCAGTTATGTCGGTAACTATGGCTACACCTTC.

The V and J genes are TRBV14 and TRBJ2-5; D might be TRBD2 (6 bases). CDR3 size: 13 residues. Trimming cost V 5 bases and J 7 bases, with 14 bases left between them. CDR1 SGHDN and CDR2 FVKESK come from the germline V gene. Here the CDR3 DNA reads TGTGCCAGCAGCGCGGGACCCGGAGGGACCCAGTACTTC. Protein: CASSAGPGGTQYF.

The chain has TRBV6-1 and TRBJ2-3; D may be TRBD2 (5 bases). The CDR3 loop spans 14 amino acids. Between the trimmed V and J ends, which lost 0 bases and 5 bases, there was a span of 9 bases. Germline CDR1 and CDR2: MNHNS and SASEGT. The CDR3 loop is CASSEAGSVDTQYF. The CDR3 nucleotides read TGTGCCAGCAGTGAAGCGGGGAGTGTAGATACGCAGTATTTT.

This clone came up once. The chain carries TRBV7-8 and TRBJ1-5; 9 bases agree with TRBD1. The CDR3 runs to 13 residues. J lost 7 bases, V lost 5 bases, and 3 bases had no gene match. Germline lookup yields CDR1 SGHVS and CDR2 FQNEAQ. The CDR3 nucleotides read TGTGCCAGCAGCCCCGACAGGGGGCAGCCCCAGCATTTT. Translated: CASSPDRGQPQHF. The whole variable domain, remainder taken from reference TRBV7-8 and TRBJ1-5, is GAGVSQSPRYKVAKRGQDVALRCDPISGHVSLFWYQQALGQGPEFLTYFQNEAQLDKSGLPSDRFFAERPEGSVSTLKIQRTQQEDSAVYLCASSPDRGQPQHFGDGTRLSIL.

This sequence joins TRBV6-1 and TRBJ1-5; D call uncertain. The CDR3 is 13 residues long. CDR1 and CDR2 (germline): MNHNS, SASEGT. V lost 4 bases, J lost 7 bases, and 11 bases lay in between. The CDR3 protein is CASSAEIGQPQHF. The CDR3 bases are TGTGCCAGCAGTGCAGAGATCGGGCAGCCCCAGCATTTT.

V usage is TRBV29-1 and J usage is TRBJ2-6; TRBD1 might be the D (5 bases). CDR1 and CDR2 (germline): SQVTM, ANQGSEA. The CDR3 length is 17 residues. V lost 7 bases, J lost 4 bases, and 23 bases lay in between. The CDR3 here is CSGPGDSTPLGANVLTF. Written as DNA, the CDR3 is TGCAGCGGACCAGGAGACAGCACCCCTTTAGGGGCCAACGTCCTGACTTTC. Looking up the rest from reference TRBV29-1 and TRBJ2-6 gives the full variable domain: SAVISQKPSRDICQRGTSLTIQCQVDSQVTMMFWYRQQPGQSLTLIATANQGSEATYESGFVIDKFPISRPNLTFSTLTVSNMSPEDSSIYLCSGPGDSTPLGANVLTFGAGSRLTVL.

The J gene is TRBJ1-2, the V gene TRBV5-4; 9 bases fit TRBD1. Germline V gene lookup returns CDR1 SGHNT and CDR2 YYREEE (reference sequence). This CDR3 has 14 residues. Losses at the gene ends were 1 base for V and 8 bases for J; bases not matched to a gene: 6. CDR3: CASSLRDRVGGYTF. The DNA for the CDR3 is TGTGCCAGCAGCTTGAGGGACAGGGTGGGAGGCTACACCTTC.

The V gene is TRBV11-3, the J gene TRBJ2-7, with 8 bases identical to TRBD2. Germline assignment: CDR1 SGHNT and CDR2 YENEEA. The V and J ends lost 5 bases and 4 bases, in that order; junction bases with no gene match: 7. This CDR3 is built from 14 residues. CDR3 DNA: TGTGCCAGCAGCCCCCCGGGGGGGGAGTACGAGCAGTACTTC. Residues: CASSPPGGEYEQYF. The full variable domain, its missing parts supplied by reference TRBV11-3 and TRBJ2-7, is EAGVVQSPRYKIIEKKQPVAFWCNPISGHNTLYWYLQNLGQGPELLIRYENEEAVDDSQLPKDRFSAERLKGVDSTLKIQPAELGDSAVYLCASSPPGGEYEQYFGPGTRLTVT.

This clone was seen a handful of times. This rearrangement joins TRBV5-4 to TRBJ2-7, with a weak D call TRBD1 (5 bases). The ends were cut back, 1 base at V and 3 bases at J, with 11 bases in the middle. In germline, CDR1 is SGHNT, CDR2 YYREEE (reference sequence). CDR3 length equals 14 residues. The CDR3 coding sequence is TGTGCCAGCAGCTTGACAGGAAAGTTCTACGAGCAGTACTTC. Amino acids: CASSLTGKFYEQYF.

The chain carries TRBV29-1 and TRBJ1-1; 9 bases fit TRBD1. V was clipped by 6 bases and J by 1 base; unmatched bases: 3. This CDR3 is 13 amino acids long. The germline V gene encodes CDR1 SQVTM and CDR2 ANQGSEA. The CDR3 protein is CSVRTGENTEAFF. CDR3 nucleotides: TGCAGCGTGAGGACAGGGGAGAACACTGAAGCTTTCTTT.

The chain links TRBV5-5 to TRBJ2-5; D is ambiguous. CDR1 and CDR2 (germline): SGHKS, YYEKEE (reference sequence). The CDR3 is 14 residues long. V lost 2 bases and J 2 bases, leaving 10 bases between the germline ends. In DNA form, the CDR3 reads TGTGCCAGCAGCTTCGACACGTCTCAAGAGACCCAGTACTTC. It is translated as CASSFDTSQETQYF.

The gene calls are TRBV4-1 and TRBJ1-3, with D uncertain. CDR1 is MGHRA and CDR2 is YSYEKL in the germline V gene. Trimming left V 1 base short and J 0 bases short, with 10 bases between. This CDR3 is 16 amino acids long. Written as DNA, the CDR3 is TGCGCCAGCAGCCAAGTAGCGACGGACTCTGGAAACACCATATATTTT. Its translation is CASSQVATDSGNTIYF.

The CDR3 coding sequence is TGTGCCAGCTCACCTACCGGACTAGCGGGGTTTACAGATACGCAGTATTTT. It encodes CASSPTGLAGFTDTQYF. This chain links TRBV18 with TRBJ2-3; TRBD2 aligns across 12 bases. V lost 3 bases and J lost 3; bases outside the gene matches: 7. CDR3 length equals 17 residues. Germline V gene data show CDR1 as KGHSH and CDR2 as LQKENI.

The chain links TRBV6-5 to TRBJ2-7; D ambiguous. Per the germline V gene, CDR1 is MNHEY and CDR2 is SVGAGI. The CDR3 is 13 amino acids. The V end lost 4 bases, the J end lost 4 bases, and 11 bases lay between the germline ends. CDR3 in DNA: TGTGCCAGCAGTTCGACTTTACCGTACGAGCAGTACTTC. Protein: CASSSTLPYEQYF.

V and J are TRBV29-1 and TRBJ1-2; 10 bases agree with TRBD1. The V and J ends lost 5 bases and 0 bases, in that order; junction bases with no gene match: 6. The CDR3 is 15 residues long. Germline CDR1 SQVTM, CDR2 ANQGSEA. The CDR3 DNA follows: TGCAGCGTTCAGACAGGGGGCTTATCTAACTATGGCTACACCTTC. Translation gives CSVQTGGLSNYGYTF.

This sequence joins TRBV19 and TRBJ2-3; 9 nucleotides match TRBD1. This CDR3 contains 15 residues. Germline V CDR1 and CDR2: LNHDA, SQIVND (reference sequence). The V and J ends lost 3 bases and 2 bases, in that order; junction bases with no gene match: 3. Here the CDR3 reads CASSIGTGTTDTQYF. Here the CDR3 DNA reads TGTGCCAGTAGTATTGGGACAGGGACCACAGATACGCAGTATTTT.

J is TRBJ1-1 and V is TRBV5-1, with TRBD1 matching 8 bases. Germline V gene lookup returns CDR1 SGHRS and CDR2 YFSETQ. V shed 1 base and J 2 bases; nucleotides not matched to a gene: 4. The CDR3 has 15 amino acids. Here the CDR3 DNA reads TGCGCCAGCAGCTTGTCGGGACAGGCCAACACTGAAGCTTTCTTT. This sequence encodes CASSLSGQANTEAFF.